Each of the 21 T cell receptor beta chains below was sequenced from the same sample in a study of blood T cell repertoires in COVID-19. TCRdb keeps only in-frame clones here, not all; method: immunoSEQ multiplex PCR. The table has some 200,000 clones, 86% seen once. Source material: PBMCs or T cells enriched from blood (not recorded which). The receptors here all came from a woman between 50 and 59 years old in a cohort exposed to, infected with or recovered from COVID-19 (not recorded which).

This chain connects TRBV12-3 or TRBV12-4 to TRBJ1-2; no clear D gene. Trimming left V 2 bases short and J 12 bases short, with 16 bases between. The length of the CDR3 is 13 residues. DNA for the CDR3: TGTGCCAGCAGTTTATCGTCATCGTCCGGGAACACCTTC. It yields the protein CASSLSSSSGNTF.

The chain couples TRBV7-2 to TRBJ2-6; perhaps TRBD1 as D (5 bases). Looked up from germline, CDR1 is SGHTA and CDR2 is FQGNSA. V lost 4 bases, J lost 0 bases, and 13 bases lay in between. CDR3 length: 17 amino acids. This CDR3 reads CASSSRVPGSGANVLTF. CDR3 nucleotides: TGTGCCAGCAGCTCCAGGGTGCCCGGCTCTGGGGCCAACGTCCTGACTTTC.

The CDR3 protein is CSASTGRDQPQHF. The CDR3 DNA is TGCAGTGCTAGTACGGGTCGAGATCAGCCCCAGCATTTT. The V gene is TRBV20-1, the J gene TRBJ1-5; D is uncertain. The germline V gene has CDR1 DFQATT and CDR2 SNEGSKA (reference sequence). CDR3 length: 13 residues. Deletions cut 3 bases from V and 5 bases from J, with 11 bases between.

The rearrangement uses TRBV6-2 or TRBV6-3 and TRBJ2-7; the D gene is possibly TRBD2 (5 bases). Trimming pared 5 bases from V and 5 bases from J, leaving 10 bases between. CDR1 MNHEY and CDR2 SVGEGT come from the germline V gene. The CDR3 consists of 12 residues. The CDR3, as DNA: TGTGCCAGCAGTACTAGGACCCACGAGCAGTACTTC. It encodes CASSTRTHEQYF.

This clone was counted between two and nine times. The chain joins TRBV5-5 to TRBJ2-1; perhaps TRBD1 as D (5 bases). Germline CDR1 reads SGHKS; CDR2 reads YYEKEE (reference sequence). Trimming took 6 bases from V and 7 from J, leaving 17 bases between them. The CDR3 is 14 residues long. This CDR3 is CASTFRQKYNEQFF. DNA of the CDR3: TGTGCCAGCACCTTTCGACAGAAGTATAATGAGCAGTTCTTC.

The chain has TRBV5-4 and TRBJ1-3; D remains ambiguous. Between the trimmed V and J ends, which lost 0 bases and 0 bases, there was a span of 10 bases. The CDR3 extends over 16 amino acids. Germline V gene lookup returns CDR1 SGHNT and CDR2 YYREEE (reference sequence). DNA of the CDR3: TGTGCCAGCAGCTTGGCAGGTCCCGCCTCTGGAAACACCATATATTTT. It translates to CASSLAGPASGNTIYF.

A single count supports this clone. The rearrangement joins TRBV6-2 or TRBV6-3 to TRBJ2-7; D is perhaps TRBD1 (5 bases). This CDR3 contains 12 residues. Trimming removed 4 bases from V and 6 bases from J, with 10 bases in between. Germline CDR1 MNHEY, CDR2 SVGEGT. The CDR3 coding sequence is TGTGCCAGCAGTTTTTTCAGGGTCGAGCAGTACTTC. Its translation is CASSFFRVEQYF.

This chain uses TRBV9 with TRBJ1-1; 10 bases map to TRBD1. V gave up 4 bases and J gave up 1 base; unmatched junction bases: 7. Germline CDR1 and CDR2: SGDLS and YYNGEE. The CDR3 is made up of 16 amino acids. The CDR3 sequence: CASSLLDRGSNTEAFF. The CDR3, as DNA: TGTGCCAGCAGCTTACTGGACAGGGGGTCGAACACTGAAGCTTTCTTT.

The J gene is TRBJ1-6, the V gene TRBV12-3 or TRBV12-4, with D possibly TRBD1 on 6 matching bases. The CDR3 has 13 residues. Trimming left V 5 bases short and J 10 bases short, with 12 bases between. CDR3 in DNA: TGTGCCAGCAGTAACAGGGTCAGGTCACCCCTCCACTTT. It encodes CASSNRVRSPLHF.

The gene calls are TRBV18 and TRBJ2-2; D is uncertain. Germline CDR1 and CDR2: KGHSH and LQKENI. V lost 2 bases to trimming and J lost 6 bases, with 7 bases between them. The CDR3 is 13 residues long. CDR3 protein: CASSPSRSGELFF. CDR3 nucleotides: TGTGCCAGCTCACCATCGAGGTCCGGGGAGCTGTTTTTT.

The chain links TRBV2 to TRBJ1-1; D not certain. V was clipped by 9 bases and J by 0 bases, with 11 bases between them. CDR3 length equals 13 residues. Germline CDR1 and CDR2: SNHLY and FYNNEI. The CDR3 DNA is TGTGCCAGAACACAGTACATGAACACTGAAGCTTTCTTT. The encoded protein is CARTQYMNTEAFF. The complete variable domain, with remaining parts taken from reference TRBV2 and TRBJ1-1, reads EPEVTQTPSHQVTQMGQEVILRCVPISNHLYFYWYRQILGQKVEFLVSFYNNEISEKSEIFDDQFSVERPDGSNFTLKIRSTKLEDSAMYFCARTQYMNTEAFFGQGTRLTVV.

The chain recombines TRBV7-2 with TRBJ2-2, with 7 bases aligning to TRBD1. The CDR3 covers 15 residues. Germline-derived CDR1 and CDR2 are SGHTA and FQGNSA. With V trimmed by 6 bases and J by 5 bases, 9 bases remained unmatched. The CDR3 DNA reads as TGTGCCAGCAGGCGCCCCGGGACAGAAACCGGGGAGCTGTTTTTT. Its translation: CASRRPGTETGELFF. The variable domain in full, with the rest retrieved from reference TRBV7-2 and TRBJ2-2, is GAGVSQSPSNKVTEKGKDVELRCDPISGHTALYWYRQSLGQGLEFLIYFQGNSAPDKSGLPSDRFSAERTGGSVSTLTIQRTQQEDSAVYLCASRRPGTETGELFFGEGSRLTVL.

The chain combines TRBV5-1 with TRBJ2-3; TRBD1 matches 10 bases. This CDR3 is built from 15 residues. V lost 4 bases, J lost 5 bases, and 7 bases stayed unmatched. The germline CDR1 and CDR2 sequences are SGHRS and YFSETQ. The CDR3 DNA follows: TGCGCCAGCAGCCCAGGGACAGGGGATGGAGATACGCAGTATTTT. This sequence encodes CASSPGTGDGDTQYF.

This clone was picked up one time. The V gene is TRBV2, the J gene TRBJ1-2; TRBD1 agrees at 8 bases. The trim removed 6 bases at V and 0 bases at J, leaving 6 bases unmatched. CDR3 size: 15 residues. Germline values: CDR1 SNHLY, CDR2 FYNNEI. The CDR3 protein is CASRADRGANYGYTF. CDR3 nucleotide sequence: TGTGCCAGCAGGGCAGACAGGGGTGCTAACTATGGCTACACCTTC. Complete variable domain (other parts from reference TRBV2 and TRBJ1-2): EPEVTQTPSHQVTQMGQEVILRCVPISNHLYFYWYRQILGQKVEFLVSFYNNEISEKSEIFDDQFSVERPDGSNFTLKIRSTKLEDSAMYFCASRADRGANYGYTFGSGTRLTVV.

This rearrangement joins TRBV30 to TRBJ2-3; D may be TRBD2 (5 bases). The ends were cut back, 7 bases at V and 5 bases at J, with 13 bases in the middle. CDR1 and CDR2 (germline): GTSNPN, SVGIG (reference sequence). This CDR3 comprises 12 residues. CDR3 amino acids: CAFANRGDTQYF. The CDR3 DNA sequence: TGTGCCTTCGCGAACCGGGGAGATACGCAGTATTTT. Supplemented by reference TRBV30 and TRBJ2-3, the full variable domain reads SQTIHQWPATLVQPVGSPLSLECTVEGTSNPNLYWYRQAAGRGLQLLFYSVGIGQISSEVPQNLSASRPQDRQFILSSKKLLLSDSGFYLCAFANRGDTQYFGPGTRLTVL.

V and J are TRBV9 and TRBJ2-3; 8 bases align to TRBD2. The CDR3 is made up of 16 amino acids. The J segment lost 1 base and the V segment lost 4 bases, leaving 8 bases of the junction unmatched. Germline loops: CDR1 SGDLS, CDR2 YYNGEE. This CDR3 reads CASSLHGGAGTDTQYF. CDR3 sequence (DNA): TGTGCCAGCAGCCTCCACGGGGGGGCAGGCACAGATACGCAGTATTTT.

The chain joins TRBV11-2 to TRBJ1-2, with a tentative D call TRBD1 (6 bases). This CDR3 comprises 14 residues. V gave up 5 bases and J gave up 3 bases, with 13 bases separating them. The germline V gene encodes CDR1 SGHAT and CDR2 FQNNGV. CDR3 in DNA: TGTGCCAGCAGCCCCCGGACAGTCCACTATGGCTACACCTTC. It encodes CASSPRTVHYGYTF. The full variable domain, rest sourced from reference TRBV11-2 and TRBJ1-2, is EAGVAQSPRYKIIEKRQSVAFWCNPISGHATLYWYQQILGQGPKLLIQFQNNGVVDDSQLPKDRFSAERLKGVDSTLKIQPAKLEDSAVYLCASSPRTVHYGYTFGSGTRLTVV.

This clone was observed a few times. The germline gene is not matched at one end of the junction; a read error may be the cause. This rearrangement joins TRBV3-1 (or the pseudogene TRBV3-2) to TRBJ2-2, with TRBD2 identical over 8 bases. CDR1 is LGHDT and CDR2 is YNNKEL in the germline V gene (reference sequence). This CDR3 contains 18 residues. CDR3 sequence: CASSQDSSGGPKTGELFF. CDR3 nucleotide sequence: TGTGCCAGCAGCCAAGACTCCAGCGGGGGTCCGAAGACCGGGGAGCTGTTTTTT.

The rearrangement links TRBV28 to TRBJ1-2, with 11 nucleotides matching TRBD1. Germline V gives CDR1 MDHEN, CDR2 SYDVKM. This CDR3 region has 14 residues. J lost 4 bases, V lost 5 bases, and 3 bases had no gene match. CDR3 DNA: TGTGCCAGCAGTGCCGGGACAGGGGGCTATGGCTACACCTTC. It specifies CASSAGTGGYGYTF.

The chain recombines TRBV5-1 with TRBJ1-3, with 8 bases identical to TRBD1. The trim removed 4 bases at V and 2 bases at J, leaving 2 bases unmatched. CDR3 length: 14 amino acids. Germline V lookup: CDR1 SGHRS, CDR2 YFSETQ. Written as DNA, the CDR3 is TGCGCCAGCAGCACAGGGGGAGCTGGAAACACCATATATTTT. It translates to CASSTGGAGNTIYF. The full variable domain, rest sourced from reference TRBV5-1 and TRBJ1-3, is KAGVTQTPRYLIKTRGQQVTLSCSPISGHRSVSWYQQTPGQGLQFLFEYFSETQRNKGNFPGRFSGRQFSNSRSEMNVSTLELGDSALYLCASSTGGAGNTIYFGEGSWLTVV.

This clone was detected a few times. This chain links TRBV14 with TRBJ1-2; possibly TRBD1 for D (6 bases). Germline loops: CDR1 SGHDN, CDR2 FVKESK. The CDR3 length is 12 residues. V was pared by 2 bases and J by 5 bases, with 6 bases between. CDR3 bases: TGTGCCAGCAGCCAAAGGGGGTATGGCTACACCTTC. Amino acid sequence: CASSQRGYGYTF.